The clone carrying this T cell receptor beta chain appeared many times. Antigen specificity is unknown. Germline V CDR1 and CDR2: SGHVS, FNYEAQ. Between the trimmed V and J ends, which lost 3 bases and 0 bases, there was a span of 9 bases. This CDR3 region has 15 residues. These data originate in a study of shared clonotypes between healthy human individuals. Broader study findings: Memory subsets generally showed smaller estimated richness than naive subsets did.

Assay: immunoSEQ multiplex PCR; the TCRdb copy retains only in-frame clones and omits some. The sample consists of approximately 100,000 clones, less than 75% of them appearing once. The sequence derives from a woman under 40 in good health. The J gene is TRBJ1-3, the V gene TRBV7-6; D remains ambiguous. The sequenced sample was memory CD8+ T cells sorted from blood. This sample's subset: CD45RO+ cells pooled with CCR7-negative TemRA cells. The CDR3 loop reads CASSFSQSSGNTIYF. As DNA, the CDR3 is TGTGCCAGCAGCTTTAGTCAGAGCTCTGGAAACACCATATATTTT. The full variable domain, its missing parts supplied by reference TRBV7-6 and TRBJ1-3, is GAGVSQSPRYKVTKRGQDVALRCDPISGHVSLYWYRQALGQGPEFLTYFNYEAQQDKSGLPNDRFSAERPEGSISTLTIQRTEQRDSAMYRCASSFSQSSGNTIYFGEGSWLTVV.